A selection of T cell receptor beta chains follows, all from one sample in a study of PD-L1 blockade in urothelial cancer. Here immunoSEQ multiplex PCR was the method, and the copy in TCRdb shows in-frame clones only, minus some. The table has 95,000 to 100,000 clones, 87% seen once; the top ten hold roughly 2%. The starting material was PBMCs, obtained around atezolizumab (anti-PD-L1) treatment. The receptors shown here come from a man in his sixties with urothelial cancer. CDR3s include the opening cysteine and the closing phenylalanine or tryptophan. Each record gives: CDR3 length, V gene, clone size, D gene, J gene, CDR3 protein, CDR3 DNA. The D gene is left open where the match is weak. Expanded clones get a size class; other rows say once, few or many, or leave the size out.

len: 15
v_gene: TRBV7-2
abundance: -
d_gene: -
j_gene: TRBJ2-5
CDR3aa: CASGGRGALQETQYF
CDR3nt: TGTGCCAGCGGGGGCAGGGGGGCCTTGCAAGAGACCCAGTACTTC

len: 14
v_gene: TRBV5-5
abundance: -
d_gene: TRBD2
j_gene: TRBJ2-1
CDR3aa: CASSFTSGGREQFF
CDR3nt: TGTGCCAGCAGCTTTACTAGCGGGGGCCGGGAGCAGTTCTTC

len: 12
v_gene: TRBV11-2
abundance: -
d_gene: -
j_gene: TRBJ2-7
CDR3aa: CASSPDTYEQYF
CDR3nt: TGTGCCAGCAGCCCCGACACGTACGAGCAGTACTTC

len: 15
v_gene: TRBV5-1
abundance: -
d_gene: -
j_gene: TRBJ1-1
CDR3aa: CASSLSGGENTEAFF
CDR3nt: TGCGCCAGCAGCTTATCGGGGGGAGAAAACACTGAAGCTTTCTTT

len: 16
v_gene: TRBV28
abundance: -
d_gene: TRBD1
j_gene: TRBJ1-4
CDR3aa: CASSFPRGQGPEKLFF
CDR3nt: TGTGCCAGCAGTTTCCCAAGGGGACAGGGACCCGAAAAACTGTTTTTT

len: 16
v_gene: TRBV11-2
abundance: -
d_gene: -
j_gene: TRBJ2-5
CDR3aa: CASSLGGGRAVETQYF
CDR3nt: TGTGCCAGCAGCCTGGGGGGCGGGAGAGCAGTAGAGACCCAGTACTTC

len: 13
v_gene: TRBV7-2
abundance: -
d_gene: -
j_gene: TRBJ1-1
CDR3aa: CASSLTTNTEAFF
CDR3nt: TGTGCCAGCAGCTTAACTACGAACACTGAAGCTTTCTTT

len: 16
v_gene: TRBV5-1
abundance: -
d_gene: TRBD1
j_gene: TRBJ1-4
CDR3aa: CASSSGTGDLGEKLFF
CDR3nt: TGCGCCAGCTCCTCCGGGACAGGGGACCTCGGGGAAAAACTGTTTTTT

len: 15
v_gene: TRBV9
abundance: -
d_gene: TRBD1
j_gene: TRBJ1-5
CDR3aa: CASSTTGAYNQPQHF
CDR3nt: TGTGCCAGCAGCACGACAGGGGCCTACAATCAGCCCCAGCATTTT

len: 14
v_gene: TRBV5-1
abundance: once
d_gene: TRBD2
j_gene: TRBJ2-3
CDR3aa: CASSLAGLADTQYF
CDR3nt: TGCGCCAGCAGCTTGGCGGGACTAGCAGATACGCAGTATTTT

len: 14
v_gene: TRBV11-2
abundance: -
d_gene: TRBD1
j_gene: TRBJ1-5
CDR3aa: CASSPDRGLQPQHF
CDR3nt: TGTGCCAGCAGCCCCGACAGGGGGCTCCAGCCCCAGCATTTT

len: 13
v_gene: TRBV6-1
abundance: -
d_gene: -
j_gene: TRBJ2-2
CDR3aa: CASGSQGHGELFF
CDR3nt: TGTGCCAGCGGCAGTCAGGGGCACGGGGAGCTGTTTTTT

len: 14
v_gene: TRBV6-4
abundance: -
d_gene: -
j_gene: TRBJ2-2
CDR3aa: CASSDGGSTGELFF
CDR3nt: TGTGCCAGCAGTGACGGGGGGAGCACCGGGGAGCTGTTTTTT

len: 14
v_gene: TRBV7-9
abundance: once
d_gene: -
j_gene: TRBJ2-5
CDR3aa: CASSLSSSQETQYF
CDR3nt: TGTGCCAGCAGCTTAAGTTCGAGCCAAGAGACCCAGTACTTC

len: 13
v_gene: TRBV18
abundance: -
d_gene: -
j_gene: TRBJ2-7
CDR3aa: CASSQGTPYEQYF
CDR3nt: TGTGCCAGCTCACAAGGGACACCCTACGAGCAGTACTTC

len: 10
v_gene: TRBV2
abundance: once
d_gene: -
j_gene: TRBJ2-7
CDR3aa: CASSYYEQYF
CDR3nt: TGTGCCAGCAGTTATTACGAGCAGTACTTC

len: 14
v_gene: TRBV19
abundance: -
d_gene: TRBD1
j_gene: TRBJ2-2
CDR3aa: CASSSSQGAGELFF
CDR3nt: TGTGCCAGTAGTAGTAGTCAGGGGGCCGGGGAGCTGTTTTTT

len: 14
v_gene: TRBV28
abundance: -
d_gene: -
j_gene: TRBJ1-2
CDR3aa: CASSLGDSTGGYTF
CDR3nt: TGTGCCAGCAGTTTAGGGGACTCCACCGGTGGCTACACCTTC

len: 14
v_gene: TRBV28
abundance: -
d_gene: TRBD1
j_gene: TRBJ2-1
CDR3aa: CASSHRGSYNEQFF
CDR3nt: TGTGCCAGCAGTCACAGGGGGTCCTACAATGAGCAGTTCTTC

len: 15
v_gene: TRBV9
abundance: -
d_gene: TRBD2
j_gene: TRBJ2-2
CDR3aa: CASSVASGPTGELFF
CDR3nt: TGTGCCAGCAGCGTCGCTAGCGGGCCCACCGGGGAGCTGTTTTTT

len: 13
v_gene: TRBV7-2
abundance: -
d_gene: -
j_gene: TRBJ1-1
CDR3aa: CASSYGQNTEAFF
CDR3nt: TGTGCCAGCAGCTACGGACAGAACACTGAAGCTTTCTTT

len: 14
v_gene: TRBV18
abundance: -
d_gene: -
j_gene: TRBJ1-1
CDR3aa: CASSPTEERTEAFF
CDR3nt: TGTGCCAGCTCACCGACAGAGGAAAGAACTGAAGCTTTCTTT

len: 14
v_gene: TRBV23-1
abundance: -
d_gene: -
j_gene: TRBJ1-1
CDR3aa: CASSQSGLRAKAFF
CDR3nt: TGCGCCAGCAGTCAGTCGGGGTTGCGTGCTAAAGCTTTCTTT

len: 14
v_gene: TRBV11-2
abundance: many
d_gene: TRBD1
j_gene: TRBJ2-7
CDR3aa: CASTAPGQGYEQYF
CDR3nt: TGTGCCAGCACAGCTCCGGGACAGGGCTACGAGCAGTACTTC

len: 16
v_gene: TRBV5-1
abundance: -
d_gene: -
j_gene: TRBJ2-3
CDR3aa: CASSLISKADTDTQYF
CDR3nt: TGCGCCAGCAGCTTGATTTCTAAGGCGGACACAGATACGCAGTATTTT

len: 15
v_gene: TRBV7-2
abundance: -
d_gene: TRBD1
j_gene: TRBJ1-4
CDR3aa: CASSAPGQGDEKLFF
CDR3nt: TGTGCCAGCAGCGCTCCGGGACAGGGAGATGAAAAACTGTTTTTT

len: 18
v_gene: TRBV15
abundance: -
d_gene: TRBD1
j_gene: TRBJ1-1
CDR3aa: CATSRPGQGSYENTEAFF
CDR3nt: TGTGCCACCAGCAGACCCGGACAGGGCTCTTATGAGAACACTGAAGCTTTCTTT

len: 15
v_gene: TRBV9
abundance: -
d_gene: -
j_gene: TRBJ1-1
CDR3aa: CASSSKGSMNTEAFF
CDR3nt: TGTGCCAGCAGCTCCAAGGGGTCCATGAACACTGAAGCTTTCTTT

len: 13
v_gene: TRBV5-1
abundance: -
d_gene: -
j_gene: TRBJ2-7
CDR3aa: CASSLGFRGEQYF
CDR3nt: TGCGCCAGCAGCTTGGGTTTCAGGGGCGAGCAGTACTTC

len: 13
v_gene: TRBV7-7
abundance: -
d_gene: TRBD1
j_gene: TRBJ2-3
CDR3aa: CASSPPDRVTQYF
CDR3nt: TGTGCCAGCAGCCCTCCGGACAGGGTTACGCAGTATTTT

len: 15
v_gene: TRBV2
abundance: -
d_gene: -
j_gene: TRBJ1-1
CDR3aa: CASSEWAGRHTEAFF
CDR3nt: TGTGCCAGCAGTGAATGGGCAGGTCGGCACACTGAAGCTTTCTTT

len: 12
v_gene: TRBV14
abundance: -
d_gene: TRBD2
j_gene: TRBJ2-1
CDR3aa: CASSQIAGGNVF
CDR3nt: TGTGCCAGCAGCCAAATTGCGGGAGGGAATGTCTTC

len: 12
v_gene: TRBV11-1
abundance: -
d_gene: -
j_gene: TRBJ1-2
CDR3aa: CASSTGHYGYTF
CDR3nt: TGTGCCAGCAGTACAGGGCACTATGGCTACACCTTC

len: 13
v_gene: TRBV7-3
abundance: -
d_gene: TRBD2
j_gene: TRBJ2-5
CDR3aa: CASSFREGETQYF
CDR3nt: TGTGCCAGCAGCTTCAGGGAGGGGGAGACCCAGTACTTC

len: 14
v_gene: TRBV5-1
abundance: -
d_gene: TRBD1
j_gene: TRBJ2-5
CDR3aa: CASSSGQSQETQYF
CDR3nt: TGCGCCAGCAGCTCGGGACAGTCCCAAGAGACCCAGTACTTC

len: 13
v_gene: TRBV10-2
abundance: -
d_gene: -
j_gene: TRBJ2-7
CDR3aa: CASSPGFSYEQYF
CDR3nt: TGCGCCAGCAGCCCAGGGTTCTCCTACGAGCAGTACTTC

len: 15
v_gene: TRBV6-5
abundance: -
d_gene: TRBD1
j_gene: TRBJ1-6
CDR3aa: CASIGRTGGRSPLHF
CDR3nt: TGTGCCAGCATCGGGCGAACAGGGGGTCGTTCACCCCTCCACTTT

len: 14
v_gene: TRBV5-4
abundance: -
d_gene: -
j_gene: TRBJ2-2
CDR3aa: CASSLAGVTGELFF
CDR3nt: TGTGCCAGCAGCTTGGCCGGAGTCACCGGGGAGCTGTTTTTT

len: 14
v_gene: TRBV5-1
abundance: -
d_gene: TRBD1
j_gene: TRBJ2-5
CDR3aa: CASSDRADQETQYF
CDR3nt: TGCGCCAGCAGCGACAGGGCGGACCAAGAGACCCAGTACTTC

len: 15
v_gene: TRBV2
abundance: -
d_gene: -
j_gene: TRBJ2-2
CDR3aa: CASKIGAVGTGELFF
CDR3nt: TGTGCCAGCAAGATCGGAGCAGTGGGCACCGGGGAGCTGTTTTTT

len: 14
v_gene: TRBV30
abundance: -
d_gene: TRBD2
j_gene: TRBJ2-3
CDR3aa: CAWSTAGGSDTQYF
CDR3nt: TGTGCCTGGAGTACGGCGGGAGGGTCGGATACGCAGTATTTT

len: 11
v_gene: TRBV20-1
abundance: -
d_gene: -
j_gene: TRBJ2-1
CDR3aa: CSASLIHEQFF
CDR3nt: TGCAGTGCATCCTTAATCCATGAGCAGTTCTTC

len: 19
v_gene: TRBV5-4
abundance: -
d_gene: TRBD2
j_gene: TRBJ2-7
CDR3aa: CASSLASGTSGGSPYEQYF
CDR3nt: TGTGCCAGCAGCTTGGCCTCAGGGACTAGCGGGGGATCTCCCTACGAGCAGTACTTC

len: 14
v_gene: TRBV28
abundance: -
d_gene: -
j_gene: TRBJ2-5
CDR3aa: CASRTTGVGETQYF
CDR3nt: TGTGCCAGCAGGACCACCGGGGTTGGAGAGACCCAGTACTTC

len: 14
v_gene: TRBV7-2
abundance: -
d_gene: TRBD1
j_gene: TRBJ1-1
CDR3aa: CASSLYRGGTEAFF
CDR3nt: TGTGCCAGCAGCCTCTACAGGGGGGGGACTGAAGCTTTCTTT

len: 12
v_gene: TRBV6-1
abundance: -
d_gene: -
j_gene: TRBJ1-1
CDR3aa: CASSERRGEAFF
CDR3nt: TGTGCCAGCAGTGAACGAAGGGGCGAAGCTTTCTTT

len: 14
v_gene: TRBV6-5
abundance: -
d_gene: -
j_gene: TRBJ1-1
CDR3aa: CATTRAGLNTEAFF
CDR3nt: TGTGCCACCACTCGCGCAGGGCTGAACACTGAAGCTTTCTTT

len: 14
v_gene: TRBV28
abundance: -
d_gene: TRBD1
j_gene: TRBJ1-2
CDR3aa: CASSSGTGNYGYTF
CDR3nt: TGTGCCAGCAGTTCCGGGACAGGGAACTATGGCTACACCTTC